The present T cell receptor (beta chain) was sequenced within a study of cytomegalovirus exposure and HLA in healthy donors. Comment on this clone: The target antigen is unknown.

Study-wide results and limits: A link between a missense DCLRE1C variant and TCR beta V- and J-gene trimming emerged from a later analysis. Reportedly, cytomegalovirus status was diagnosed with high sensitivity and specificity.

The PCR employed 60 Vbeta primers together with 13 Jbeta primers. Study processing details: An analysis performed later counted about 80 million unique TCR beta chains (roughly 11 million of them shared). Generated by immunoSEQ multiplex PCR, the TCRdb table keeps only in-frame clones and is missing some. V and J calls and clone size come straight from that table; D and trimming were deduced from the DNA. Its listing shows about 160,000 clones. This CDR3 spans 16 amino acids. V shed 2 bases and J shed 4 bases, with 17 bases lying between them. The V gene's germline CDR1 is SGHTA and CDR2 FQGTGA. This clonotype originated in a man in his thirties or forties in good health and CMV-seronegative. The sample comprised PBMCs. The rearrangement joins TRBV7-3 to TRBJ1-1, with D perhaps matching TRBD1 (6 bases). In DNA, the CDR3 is TGTGCCAGCAGCTTAGGAGCTGACAGGTCGGTCACTGAAGCTTTCTTT. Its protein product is CASSLGADRSVTEAFF.